Presented here are 4 T cell receptor beta chains from one specimen sequenced in a study of shared clonotypes between healthy human individuals. Method: immunoSEQ multiplex PCR; TCRdb's copy keeps in-frame clones and lacks some. The sample contains approximately 740,000 clones, about 74% of which appear only once. Specimen: memory CD4+ T cells sorted from blood. Subset given: CD45RA-negative fraction. Receptor source: a woman aged 30 to 39 in good health.

This chain uses TRBV14 with TRBJ1-2, with D tentatively TRBD1 (6 bases). This CDR3 is built from 14 residues. Germline CDR1 and CDR2: SGHDN and FVKESK. Trimming removed 4 bases at V and 0 bases at J, with 9 bases between. The CDR3 DNA reads TGTGCCAGCAGCCCGACAGGAGCTAACTATGGCTACACCTTC. It translates to CASSPTGANYGYTF.

In this sample, this clone turned up a few times. Other nucleotide sequences from this sample produce the same CDR3. This chain joins TRBV5-1 and TRBJ1-3; D remains ambiguous. Trimming left V 0 bases short and J 1 base short, with 8 bases between. This CDR3 contains 15 residues. Germline lookup yields CDR1 SGHRS and CDR2 YFSETQ. The CDR3 DNA sequence: TGCGCCAGCAGCTTGGGATCGGGGTCTGGAAACACCATATATTTT. Its protein product is CASSLGSGSGNTIYF.

The chain uses TRBV29-1 and TRBJ2-3; 9 nucleotides line up with TRBD2. This CDR3 region has 13 residues. The germline V gene has CDR1 SQVTM and CDR2 ANQGSEA. After removal of 4 bases from V and 5 bases from J, the junction contained 4 bases not matched to a gene. The CDR3 protein is CSVAGSGRDTQYF. The CDR3 DNA reads as TGCAGCGTTGCCGGTAGCGGGAGAGATACGCAGTATTTT.

The rearrangement links TRBV27 to TRBJ1-5; TRBD1 matches at 7 bases. CDR3 length: 15 residues. The V gene's germline CDR1 is MNHEY and CDR2 SMNVEV (reference sequence). V lost 7 bases and J lost 2; bases outside the gene matches: 8. CDR3: CASICRGSGNQPQHF. DNA of the CDR3: TGTGCCAGCATTTGCAGGGGGTCTGGCAATCAGCCCCAGCATTTT.